These T cell receptor beta chains were read from a single sample in a study of blood T cell repertoires in COVID-19. Only in-frame clones appear in the TCRdb table, and some are missing; sequencing was by immunoSEQ multiplex PCR. Among 50,000 to 75,000 clones listed, 60% to 80% were seen once. What was sequenced was peripheral blood. These receptors originate from a man older than 75 with active or convalescent COVID-19. Each CDR3 is given with its conserved first and last residue. A D gene is named only where the DNA matches it firmly. Clone size appears in some rows only: once, few, many, or a class for an expanded clone.

TRBJ1-6 - TRBV12-5 - TGTGCTAGTGGTTTCACCCAGGATCGGGGGAATAATTCACCCCTCCACTTT CASGFTQDRGNNSPLHF
TRBJ2-3 TRBD1 TRBV11-1 - TGTGCCAGCAGCTACCCGACGACAGGGTTGGGAGATACGCAGTATTTT CASSYPTTGLGDTQYF
TRBJ2-7 TRBD2 TRBV5-1 - TGCGCCAGCAGCTTTCCGCTAGCGGGCCGCTCCTACGAGCAGTACTTC CASSFPLAGRSYEQYF
TRBJ2-1 TRBD2 TRBV28 - TGTGCCAGCATCTCCGGAGCGCGGGGGAACAATGAGCAGTTCTTC CASISGARGNNEQFF
TRBJ2-1 TRBD2 TRBV7-2 - TGTGCCAGCAGCGTCTGGGCTAGCGGGAGAGCGGGGAATGAGCAGTTCTTC CASSVWASGRAGNEQFF
TRBJ2-1 TRBD2 TRBV6-2/TRBV6-3 - TGTGCCAGCAGTTACCTGGCGGGAGAGGGGAATGAGCAGTTCTTC CASSYLAGEGNEQFF
TRBJ1-6 TRBD1 TRBV7-9 - TGTGCCAGCAGACATAGGCGGGACAGGGGCAGATCACCCCTCCACTTT CASRHRRDRGRSPLHF
TRBJ1-1 TRBD1 TRBV7-2 few TGTGCCAGCAGCCCGACAGGGGGGTACACTGAAGCTTTCTTT CASSPTGGYTEAFF
TRBJ2-4 - TRBV28 - TGTGCCAGCAGTTTAGTCCAGTCCATTCAGTACTTC CASSLVQSIQYF
TRBJ2-7 TRBD2 TRBV7-2 few TGTGCCAGCAGCTTATGGACTAGCGGGAGCCACGAGCAGTACTTC CASSLWTSGSHEQYF
TRBJ2-1 TRBD2 TRBV10-1 - TGCGCCAGCAAAAGCGGGAATTCCTACAATGAGCAGTTCTTC CASKSGNSYNEQFF
TRBJ1-6 TRBD1 TRBV6-4 once TGTGCCAGCAGTGAGACAGGGGTTTCACCCCTCCACTTT CASSETGVSPLHF
TRBJ1-4 TRBD1 TRBV18 - TGTGCCAGCTCACCCGGGACAGGGGGAGGAGAAAAACTGTTTTTT CASSPGTGGGEKLFF
TRBJ1-2 TRBD1 TRBV7-6 - TGTGCCAGCAGCTCATTCGAGGGGGCGCGTCAGACTAACTATGGCTACACCTTC CASSSFEGARQTNYGYTF
TRBJ2-5 - TRBV3-1/TRBV3-2 - TGTGCCAGCAGCCAAGATTTGACGGGAGCAGAGACCCAGTACTTC CASSQDLTGAETQYF
TRBJ2-7 TRBD2 TRBV3-1/TRBV3-2 few TGTGCCAGCAGCCACGGACTAGCGGGGGGTGGGGAGCAGTACTTC CASSHGLAGGGEQYF
TRBJ2-7 TRBD1 TRBV5-4 few TGTGCCAGCAGCTTGACAGGACAGGGCGACGAGCAGTACTTC CASSLTGQGDEQYF
TRBJ1-3 - TRBV5-1 - TGCGCCAGCAGCGAGGCAACCAGCTCTGGAAACACCATATATTTT CASSEATSSGNTIYF
TRBJ2-1 - TRBV7-2 - TGTGCCAGCAGCCTAGGGGGCGAGCGGGGCAATGAGCAGTTCTTC CASSLGGERGNEQFF
TRBJ2-2 TRBD1 TRBV7-3 - TGTGCCAGCAGCTTCACGGGGCCAGGGGGCGGCGGGGAGCTGTTTTTT CASSFTGPGGGGELFF
TRBJ2-7 - TRBV9 once TGTGCCAGCAGCGTTGCCGGCAGGAACGAGCAGTACTTC CASSVAGRNEQYF
TRBJ1-4 - TRBV9 once TGTGCCAGCAGCGTAATGGGGGCCCCAGCTAATGAAAAACTGTTTTTT CASSVMGAPANEKLFF
TRBJ2-5 TRBD2 TRBV10-3 - TGTGCCAGTACGGGGGGGCCACAAGAGACCCAGTACTTC CASTGGPQETQYF
TRBJ1-4 - TRBV7-6 - TGTGCCAGCAGCTTAGTGGGACATCTTAATGAAAAACTGTTTTTT CASSLVGHLNEKLFF
TRBJ1-2 - TRBV19 once TGTGCCACCGGGGGGCAAACTCACCATGGCTACACCTTC CATGGQTHHGYTF
TRBJ2-2 - TRBV2 - TGTGCCAGCAGGTATCAACGCGACGGGGAGCTGTTTTTT CASRYQRDGELFF
TRBJ2-5 - TRBV7-8 few TGTGCCAGCAGCTTAGAGAGGTTGGGACTCCAACGAGAGACCCAGTACTTC CASSLERLGLQRETQYF
TRBJ2-5 - TRBV5-1 - TGCGCCAGCAGCTTGGGCGTTGGCGGATGGGAAGAGACCCAGTACTTC CASSLGVGGWEETQYF
TRBJ2-3 TRBD2 TRBV28 - TGTGCCAGCAGTTTCCCGGGAGGACGAAGCACAGATACGCAGTATTTT CASSFPGGRSTDTQYF
TRBJ2-5 - TRBV29-1 - TGCAGCGTTGGCGGGGCGCAAGAGACCCAGTACTTC CSVGGAQETQYF
TRBJ2-3 TRBD2 TRBV5-1 - TGCGCCAGCAGCTTGGTTGGGAGGGCCGATGGAGATACGCAGTATTTT CASSLVGRADGDTQYF
TRBJ1-4 - TRBV5-4 - TGTGCCAGCAGCTTGGGGGAGCTAACTAATGAAAAACTGTTTTTT CASSLGELTNEKLFF
TRBJ2-1 TRBD2 TRBV3-1/TRBV3-2 - TGTGCCAGCAGCCAAGCTTCCCGCGGGGGGGATGGGAATGAGCAGTTCTTC CASSQASRGGDGNEQFF
TRBJ1-1 - TRBV6-5 - TGTGCCAGCGGTTCGGTGGAAGCTTTCTTT CASGSVEAFF
TRBJ2-3 TRBD1 TRBV5-1 - TGCGCCAGCAGCTTACAGGGGGCGAATACGCAGTATTTT CASSLQGANTQYF
TRBJ1-2 TRBD1 TRBV19 - TGTGCCAGCAGGGACAGGCGGCTCTATGGCTACACCTTC CASRDRRLYGYTF